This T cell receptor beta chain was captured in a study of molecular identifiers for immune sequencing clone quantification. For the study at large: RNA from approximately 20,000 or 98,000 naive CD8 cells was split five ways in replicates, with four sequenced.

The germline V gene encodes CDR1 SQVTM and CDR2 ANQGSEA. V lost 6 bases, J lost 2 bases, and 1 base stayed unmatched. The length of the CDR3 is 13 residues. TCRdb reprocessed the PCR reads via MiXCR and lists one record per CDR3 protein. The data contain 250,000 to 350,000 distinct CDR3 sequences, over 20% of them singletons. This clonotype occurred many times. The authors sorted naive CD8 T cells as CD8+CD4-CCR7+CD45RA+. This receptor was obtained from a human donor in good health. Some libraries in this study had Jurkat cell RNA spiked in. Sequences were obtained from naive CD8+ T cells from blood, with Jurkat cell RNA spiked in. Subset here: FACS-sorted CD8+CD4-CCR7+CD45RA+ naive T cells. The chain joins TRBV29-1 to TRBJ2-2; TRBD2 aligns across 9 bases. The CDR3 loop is CSVGTSNTGELFF. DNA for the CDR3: TGCAGCGTCGGGACTAGCAACACCGGGGAGCTGTTTTTT.